This T cell receptor (beta chain) was recovered during a study of T cell responses to AZD1222 COVID-19 vaccine. Samples with a second dose at about 4 or about 12 weeks were pooled together. Study findings and constraints: It was only a handful of AZD1222 recipients who were seropositive at baseline. Repertoire sampling happened only post peak T cell response.

Between the trimmed V and J ends, which lost 2 bases and 3 bases, there was a span of 14 bases. CDR1 SGHDT and CDR2 YYEEEE come from the germline V gene. This CDR3 is 16 amino acids long. Note on this clone: Antigen: not known.

Generated by immunoSEQ multiplex PCR, the TCRdb table keeps only in-frame clones and is missing some. The sample has more than 120,000 clones, roughly 87% seen once. V usage is TRBV5-6 and J usage is TRBJ2-2; no firm D call. The source was peripheral blood, collected 28 days after the second AZD1222 dose. This receptor was obtained from an adult who received the AZD1222 COVID-19 vaccine. The CDR3 spells CASSFGPYPYTGELFF. The CDR3 nucleotides are TGTGCCAGCAGCTTCGGCCCCTACCCGTACACCGGGGAGCTGTTTTTT.